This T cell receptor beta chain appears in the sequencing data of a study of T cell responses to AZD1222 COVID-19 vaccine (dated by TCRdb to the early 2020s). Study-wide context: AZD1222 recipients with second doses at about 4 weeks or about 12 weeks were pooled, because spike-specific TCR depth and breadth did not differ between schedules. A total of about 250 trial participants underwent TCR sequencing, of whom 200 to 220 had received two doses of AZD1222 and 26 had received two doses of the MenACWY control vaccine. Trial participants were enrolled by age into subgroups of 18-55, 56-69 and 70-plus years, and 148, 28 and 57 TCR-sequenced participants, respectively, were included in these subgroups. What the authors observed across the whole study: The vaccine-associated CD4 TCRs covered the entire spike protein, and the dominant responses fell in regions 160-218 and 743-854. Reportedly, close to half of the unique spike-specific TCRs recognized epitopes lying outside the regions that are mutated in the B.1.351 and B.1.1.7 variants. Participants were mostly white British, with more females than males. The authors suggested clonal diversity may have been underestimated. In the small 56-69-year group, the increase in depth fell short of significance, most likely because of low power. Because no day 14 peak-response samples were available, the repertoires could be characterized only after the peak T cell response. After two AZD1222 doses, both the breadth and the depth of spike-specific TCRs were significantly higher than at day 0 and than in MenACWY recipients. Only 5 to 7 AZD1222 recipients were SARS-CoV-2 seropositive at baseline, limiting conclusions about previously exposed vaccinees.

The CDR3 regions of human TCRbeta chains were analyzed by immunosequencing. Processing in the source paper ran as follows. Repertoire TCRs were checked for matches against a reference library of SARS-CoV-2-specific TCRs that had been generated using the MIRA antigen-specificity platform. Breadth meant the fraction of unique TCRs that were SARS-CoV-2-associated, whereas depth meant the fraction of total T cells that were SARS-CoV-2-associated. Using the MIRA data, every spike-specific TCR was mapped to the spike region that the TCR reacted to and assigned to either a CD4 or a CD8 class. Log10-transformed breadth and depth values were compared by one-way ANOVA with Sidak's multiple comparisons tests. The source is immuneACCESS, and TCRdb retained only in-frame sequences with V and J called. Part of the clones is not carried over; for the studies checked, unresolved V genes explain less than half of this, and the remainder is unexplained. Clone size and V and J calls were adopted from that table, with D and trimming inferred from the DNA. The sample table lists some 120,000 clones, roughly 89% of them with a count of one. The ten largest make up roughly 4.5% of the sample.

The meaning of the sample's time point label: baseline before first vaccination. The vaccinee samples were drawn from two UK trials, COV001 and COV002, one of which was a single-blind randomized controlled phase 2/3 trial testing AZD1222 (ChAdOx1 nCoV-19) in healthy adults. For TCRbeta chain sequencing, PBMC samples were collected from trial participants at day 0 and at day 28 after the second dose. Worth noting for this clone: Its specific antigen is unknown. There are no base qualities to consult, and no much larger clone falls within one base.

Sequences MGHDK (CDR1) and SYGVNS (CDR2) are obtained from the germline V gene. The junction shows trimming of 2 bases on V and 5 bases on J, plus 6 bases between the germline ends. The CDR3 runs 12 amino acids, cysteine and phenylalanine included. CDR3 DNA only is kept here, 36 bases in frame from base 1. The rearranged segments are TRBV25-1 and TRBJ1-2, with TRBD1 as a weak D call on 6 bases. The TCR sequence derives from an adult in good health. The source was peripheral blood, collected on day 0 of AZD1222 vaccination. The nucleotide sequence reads TGTGCCAGCAGTGAACAGGGGTATGGCTACACCTTC. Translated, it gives CASSEQGYGYTF.